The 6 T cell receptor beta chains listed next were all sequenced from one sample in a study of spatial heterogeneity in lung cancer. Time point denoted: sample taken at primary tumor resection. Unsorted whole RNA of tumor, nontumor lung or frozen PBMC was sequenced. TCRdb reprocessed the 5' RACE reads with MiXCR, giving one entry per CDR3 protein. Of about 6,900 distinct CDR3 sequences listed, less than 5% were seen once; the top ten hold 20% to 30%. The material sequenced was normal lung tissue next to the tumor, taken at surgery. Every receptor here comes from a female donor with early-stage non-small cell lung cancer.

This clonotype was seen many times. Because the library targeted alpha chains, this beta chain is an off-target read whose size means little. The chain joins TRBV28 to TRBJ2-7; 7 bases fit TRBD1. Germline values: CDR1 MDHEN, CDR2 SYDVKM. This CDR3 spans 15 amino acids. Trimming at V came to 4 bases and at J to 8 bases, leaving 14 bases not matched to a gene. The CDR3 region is CASSSPSGTVFKQYF. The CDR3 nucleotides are TGTGCCAGCAGTTCCCCTTCCGGGACAGTCTTCAAGCAGTACTTC.

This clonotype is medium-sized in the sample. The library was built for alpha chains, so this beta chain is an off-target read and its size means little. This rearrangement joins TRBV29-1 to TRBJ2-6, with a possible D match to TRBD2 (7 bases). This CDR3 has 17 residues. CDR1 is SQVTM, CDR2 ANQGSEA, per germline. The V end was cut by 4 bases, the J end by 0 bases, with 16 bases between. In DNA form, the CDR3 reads TGCAGCGTTGTTTGGGCAGGGGACTACTCTGGGGCCAACGTCCTGACTTTC. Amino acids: CSVVWAGDYSGANVLTF.

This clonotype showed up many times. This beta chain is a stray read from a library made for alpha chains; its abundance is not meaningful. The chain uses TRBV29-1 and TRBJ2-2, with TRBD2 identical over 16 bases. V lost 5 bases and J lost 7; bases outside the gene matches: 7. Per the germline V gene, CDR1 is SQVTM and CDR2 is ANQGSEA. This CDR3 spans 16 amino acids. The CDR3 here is CSVSGLAGGPGGELFF. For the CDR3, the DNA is TGCAGCGTTTCGGGACTAGCGGGGGGGCCCGGCGGGGAGCTGTTTTTT.

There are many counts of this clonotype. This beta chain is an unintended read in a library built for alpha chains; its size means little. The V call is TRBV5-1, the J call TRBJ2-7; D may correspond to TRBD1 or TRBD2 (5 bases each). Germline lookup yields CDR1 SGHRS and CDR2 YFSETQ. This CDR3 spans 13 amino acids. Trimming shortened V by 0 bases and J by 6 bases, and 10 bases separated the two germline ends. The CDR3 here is CASSLVGAGEQYF. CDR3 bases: TGCGCCAGCAGCTTGGTTGGGGCGGGCGAGCAGTACTTC.

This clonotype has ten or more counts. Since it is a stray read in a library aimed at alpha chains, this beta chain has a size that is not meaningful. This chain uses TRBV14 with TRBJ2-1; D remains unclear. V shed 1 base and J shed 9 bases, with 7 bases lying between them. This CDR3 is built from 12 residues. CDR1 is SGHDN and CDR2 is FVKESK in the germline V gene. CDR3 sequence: CASSQAWREQFF. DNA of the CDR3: TGTGCCAGCAGCCAAGCCTGGCGTGAGCAGTTCTTC.

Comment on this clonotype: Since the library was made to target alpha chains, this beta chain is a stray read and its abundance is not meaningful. The CDR3 is CASSTTGGLAEKLFF. CDR3 bases: TGTGCCAGCAGTACGACAGGGGGCTTAGCAGAAAAACTGTTTTTT. The chain is built from TRBV12-3 or TRBV12-4 and TRBJ1-4; TRBD1 aligns across 10 bases. The V gene end was trimmed by 5 bases and the J gene end by 8 bases; junction bases not matched to a gene: 8. This CDR3 region has 15 residues.